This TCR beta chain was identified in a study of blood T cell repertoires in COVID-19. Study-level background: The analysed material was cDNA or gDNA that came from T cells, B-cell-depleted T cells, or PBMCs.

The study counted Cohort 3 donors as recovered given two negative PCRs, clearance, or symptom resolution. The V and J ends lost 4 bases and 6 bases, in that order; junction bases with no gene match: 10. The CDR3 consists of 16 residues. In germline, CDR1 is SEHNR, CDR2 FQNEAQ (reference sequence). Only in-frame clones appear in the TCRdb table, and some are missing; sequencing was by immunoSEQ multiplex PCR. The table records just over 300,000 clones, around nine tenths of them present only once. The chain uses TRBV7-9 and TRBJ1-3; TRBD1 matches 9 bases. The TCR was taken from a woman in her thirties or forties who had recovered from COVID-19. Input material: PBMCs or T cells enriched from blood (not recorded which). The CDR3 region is CASSSPGQGRANTIYF. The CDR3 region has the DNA TGTGCCAGCAGCTCGCCGGGACAGGGAAGGGCAAACACCATATATTTT.